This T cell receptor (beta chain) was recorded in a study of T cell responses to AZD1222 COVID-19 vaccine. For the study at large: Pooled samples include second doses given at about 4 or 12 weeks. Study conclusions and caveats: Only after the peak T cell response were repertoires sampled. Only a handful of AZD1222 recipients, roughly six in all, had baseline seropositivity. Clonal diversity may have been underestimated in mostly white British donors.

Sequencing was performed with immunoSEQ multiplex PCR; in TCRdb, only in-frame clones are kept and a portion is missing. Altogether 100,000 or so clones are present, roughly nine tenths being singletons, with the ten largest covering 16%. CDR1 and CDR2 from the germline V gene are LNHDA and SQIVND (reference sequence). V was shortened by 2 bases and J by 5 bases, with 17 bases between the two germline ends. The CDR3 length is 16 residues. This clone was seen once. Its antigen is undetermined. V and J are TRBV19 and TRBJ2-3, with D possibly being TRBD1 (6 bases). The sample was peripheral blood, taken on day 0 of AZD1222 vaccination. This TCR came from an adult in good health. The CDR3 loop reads CASSIMVGRGLDTQYF. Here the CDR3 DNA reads TGTGCCAGTAGTATAATGGTCGGCAGGGGATTAGATACGCAGTATTTT.